Following are 27 T cell receptor beta chains from one sample sequenced in a study of CD8 T cells in Susac syndrome. Roughly 0.45 to 1 ug RNA was reverse transcribed with random hexamers. TCRdb reprocessed the immunoSEQ multiplex PCR reads with MiXCR, giving one entry per CDR3 protein. The data show about 210,000 distinct CDR3 sequences, with about 95% seen just once and approximately 0.094% held by the top ten. Sequenced material: CD4+ T cells from PBMCs. The receptors come from a human donor in good health.

This chain joins TRBV7-2 and TRBJ2-5; 7 nucleotides match TRBD1. CDR3 length equals 15 residues. Germline V gene lookup returns CDR1 SGHTA and CDR2 FQGNSA. V was pared by 7 bases and J by 3 bases, with 11 bases of the junction left unmatched. Here the CDR3 reads CASTPDRRREETQYF. The CDR3, as DNA: TGTGCCAGCACCCCGGACAGGAGACGGGAAGAGACCCAGTACTTC.

V gene TRBV30 combines with J gene TRBJ2-1; D possibly corresponds to TRBD2 (6 bases). V was trimmed by 5 bases and J by 5 bases, leaving 16 bases between them. The CDR3 sequence is 14 residues long. Germline V CDR1 and CDR2: GTSNPN, SVGIG (reference sequence). CDR3 sequence: CAWDLGGRDNEQFF. DNA of the CDR3: TGTGCCTGGGATCTGGGAGGCAGAGACAATGAGCAGTTCTTC.

The rearrangement uses TRBV20-1 and TRBJ2-2, with unresolved D. The CDR3 runs to 15 residues. V lost 1 base and J 0 bases, leaving 9 bases between the germline ends. Germline lookup yields CDR1 DFQATT and CDR2 SNEGSKA (reference sequence). The chain's CDR3 is CSARGFQTNTGELFF. The CDR3, as DNA: TGCAGTGCTAGAGGGTTCCAGACGAACACCGGGGAGCTGTTTTTT.

V usage is TRBV29-1 and J usage is TRBJ2-5, with D hard to call. The CDR3 is made up of 12 amino acids. With 1 base removed from V and 2 bases from J, the gap between germline ends came to 5 bases. The germline V gene encodes CDR1 SQVTM and CDR2 ANQGSEA. The CDR3 coding sequence is TGCAGCGTTGAAGGTGGGCAAGAGACCCAGTACTTC. This sequence encodes CSVEGGQETQYF.

The chain combines TRBV6-1 with TRBJ1-5; no reliable D call. This CDR3 has 14 amino acids. In germline, CDR1 is MNHNS, CDR2 SASEGT. Trimming removed 4 bases at V and 4 bases at J, with 11 bases between. The CDR3 sequence is CASSGAVENQPQHF. In DNA, the CDR3 is TGTGCCAGCAGTGGGGCGGTCGAAAATCAGCCCCAGCATTTT.

The rearrangement links TRBV12-3 or TRBV12-4 to TRBJ2-2; TRBD1 aligns across 9 bases. V shed 5 bases, J shed 8 bases, and the junction held 9 bases outside the gene matches. The CDR3 runs to 15 residues. The CDR3 DNA reads as TGTGCCAGCAGTCCTCGGGACAGGGCGGCGGGGGAGCTGTTTTTT. Protein product: CASSPRDRAAGELFF.

This chain joins TRBV4-3 and TRBJ2-3, with 9 bases identical to TRBD2. The V gene's germline CDR1 is LGHNA and CDR2 YSLEER. V shed 4 bases and J 0 bases; nucleotides not matched to a gene: 8. The CDR3 contains 17 residues. The CDR3 loop is CASSRQWGLASTDTQYF. CDR3 DNA: TGCGCCAGCAGCCGCCAATGGGGACTAGCCAGCACAGATACGCAGTATTTT.

The gene calls are TRBV19 and TRBJ2-7; D possibly corresponds to TRBD2 (6 bases). The CDR3 loop spans 11 amino acids. The V gene lost 5 bases and the J gene lost 8 bases, with 10 bases spanning the gap. Germline values: CDR1 LNHDA, CDR2 SQIVND (reference sequence). This chain's CDR3 is CASSRGVQQYF. The CDR3 coding sequence is TGTGCCAGTAGTCGCGGGGTGCAGCAGTACTTC.

V usage is TRBV4-1 and J usage is TRBJ2-2; weak D call: TRBD1 (6 bases). Trimming shortened V by 2 bases and J by 1 base, and 23 bases separated the two germline ends. The CDR3 totals 20 residues. Germline V lookup: CDR1 MGHRA, CDR2 YSYEKL. The CDR3: CASSQSGGVSGHRNTGELFF. CDR3 nucleotides: TGCGCCAGCAGCCAATCGGGCGGTGTATCGGGACATCGGAACACCGGGGAGCTGTTTTTT.

The rearrangement links TRBV2 to TRBJ2-1, with 7 bases fitting TRBD1. V lost 7 bases and J lost 3; bases outside the gene matches: 3. The CDR3 totals 13 residues. Looked up from germline, CDR1 is SNHLY and CDR2 is FYNNEI. The CDR3 reads CASKDRDYNEQFF. CDR3 in DNA: TGTGCCAGCAAAGACAGGGACTACAATGAGCAGTTCTTC.

This clonotype was detected once. The V gene is TRBV4-1, the J gene TRBJ1-1, with no clear D. Trimming shortened V by 0 bases and J by 7 bases, and 12 bases separated the two germline ends. This CDR3 spans 14 amino acids. Per germline, CDR1 MGHRA and CDR2 YSYEKL. The CDR3 is CASSQDRGRVEAFF. CDR3 nucleotides: TGCGCCAGCAGCCAAGATCGTGGCAGAGTTGAAGCTTTCTTT.

The chain recombines TRBV12-3 or TRBV12-4 with TRBJ2-5; TRBD2 agrees at 11 bases. CDR3 length equals 16 residues. V shed 6 bases and J 4 bases; nucleotides not matched to a gene: 10. The DNA of the CDR3 is TGTGCCAGCAGCTCCCCACTAGCGGGAGTGCCAGAGACCCAGTACTTC. Amino acids: CASSSPLAGVPETQYF.

The chain carries TRBV5-1 and TRBJ2-6; D unclear. Trimming pared 1 base from V and 0 bases from J, leaving 5 bases between. The length of the CDR3 is 15 residues. Germline CDR1 SGHRS, CDR2 YFSETQ. In DNA, the CDR3 is TGCGCCAGCAGCTTGAGGCTCTCTGGGGCCAACGTCCTGACTTTC. The encoded protein is CASSLRLSGANVLTF.

With regard to this clonotype: The junction and the germline gene differ at one end; a read error may be behind it. The CDR3 DNA follows: TGTGCCAGCAGCCAAGTTGGGACGGGCCTCAAGCCGGGACGGGCCTTC. It specifies CASSQVGTGLKPGRAF. V gene TRBV14 combines with J gene TRBJ1-2; TRBD1 might be the D (5 bases). The V gene's germline CDR1 is SGHDN and CDR2 FVKESK. The CDR3 length is 16 residues.

The chain couples TRBV20-1 to TRBJ2-7, with D unclear. Germline CDR1 DFQATT, CDR2 SNEGSKA (reference sequence). Between the trimmed V and J ends, which lost 7 bases and 0 bases, there was a span of 16 bases. This CDR3 has 14 residues. The CDR3 DNA reads as TGCAGTGGTCAGGTGCCCCCGAGCTCCTACGAGCAGTACTTC. It translates to CSGQVPPSSYEQYF.

V usage is TRBV20-1 and J usage is TRBJ1-2; TRBD1 matches 8 bases. Germline CDR1 reads DFQATT; CDR2 reads SNEGSKA (reference sequence). The CDR3 spans 13 residues. DNA of the CDR3: TGCAGCGCCCCAGACAGGGGCTACTATGGCTACACCTTC. Translation gives CSAPDRGYYGYTF.

The V and J genes are TRBV29-1 and TRBJ1-1; a possible D gene is TRBD1 (5 bases). Germline assignment: CDR1 SQVTM and CDR2 ANQGSEA. Trimming stripped 6 bases from V and 2 bases from J, with 13 bases between. The CDR3 has 13 residues. The CDR3 coding sequence is TGCAGCGTCACCCCGCAGGGCAACACTGAAGCTTTCTTT. It is translated as CSVTPQGNTEAFF.

The chain employs TRBV24-1 and TRBJ2-5, with 9 positions matching TRBD1. With 6 bases clipped from V and 4 bases from J, the junction kept 11 bases outside the gene matches. The germline V gene encodes CDR1 KGHDR and CDR2 SFDVKD. The CDR3 consists of 16 residues. Here the CDR3 reads CATSPWGQGVGETQYF. The CDR3 DNA reads as TGTGCCACCAGTCCTTGGGGACAGGGCGTAGGAGAGACCCAGTACTTC.

This sequence joins TRBV29-1 and TRBJ1-1; D is uncertain. Germline values: CDR1 SQVTM, CDR2 ANQGSEA. The germline V and J ends were trimmed by 7 bases and 0 bases, with 15 bases remaining between them. This CDR3 spans 14 amino acids. CDR3 bases: TGCAGCGCCGGGGAGGGCTTGGTGAACACTGAAGCTTTCTTT. Its translation is CSAGEGLVNTEAFF.

V is TRBV20-1 and J is TRBJ2-3; D gene ambiguous. Germline CDR1 is DFQATT and CDR2 is SNEGSKA (reference sequence). The V gene lost 6 bases and the J gene lost 6 bases, with 13 bases spanning the gap. The CDR3 runs to 12 residues. The chain's CDR3 is CSAQDGGDTQYF. The CDR3 DNA is TGCAGTGCCCAAGACGGTGGTGATACGCAGTATTTT.

The V and J genes are TRBV20-1 and TRBJ2-1; TRBD2 matches at 7 bases. CDR1 DFQATT and CDR2 SNEGSKA come from the germline V gene (reference sequence). V lost 4 bases and J lost 10; bases outside the gene matches: 13. This CDR3 has 14 residues. This CDR3 reads CSATLSGRTKEQFF. The CDR3 bases are TGCAGTGCTACGCTTAGCGGGCGGACAAAGGAGCAGTTCTTC.

The chain is built from TRBV12-3 or TRBV12-4 and TRBJ2-1, with D possibly being TRBD1 (5 bases). The V end lost 5 bases, the J end lost 4 bases, and 12 bases lay between the germline ends. The CDR3 has 14 amino acids. This chain's CDR3 is CASSPPAGYNEQFF. CDR3 coding DNA: TGTGCCAGCAGTCCTCCGGCAGGGTACAATGAGCAGTTCTTC.

In this sample, this clonotype turned up once. The CDR3 sequence: CASTLTSIEQFF. CDR3 bases: TGTGCCAGCACTCTGACTAGCATCGAGCAGTTCTTC. The rearrangement uses TRBV2 and TRBJ2-1; 7 bases line up with TRBD2. With V trimmed by 7 bases and J by 10 bases, 7 bases remained unmatched. The CDR3 contains 12 residues. Germline-derived CDR1 and CDR2 are SNHLY and FYNNEI.

As DNA, the CDR3 is TGTGCCAGCAAGGGCAGGGCTGAGACCCAGTACTTC. It codes for CASKGRAETQYF. The V gene is TRBV27, the J gene TRBJ2-5; weak D call: TRBD1 (5 bases). The CDR3 spans 12 residues. Germline V gene sequence: CDR1 MNHEY, CDR2 SMNVEV (reference sequence). The germline V and J ends were trimmed by 7 bases and 5 bases, with 11 bases remaining between them.

The CDR3 region has the DNA TGTGCCTGGAGTGCCCGGGGGGCCGGGGAGCTGTTTTTT. This gives the protein CAWSARGAGELFF. The chain carries TRBV30 and TRBJ2-2; 7 nucleotides align to TRBD2. CDR1 and CDR2 (germline): GTSNPN, SVGIG (reference sequence). This CDR3 comprises 13 residues. After removal of 1 base from V and 6 bases from J, the junction contained 2 bases not matched to a gene.

The rearrangement links TRBV12-3 or TRBV12-4 to TRBJ1-6; no definite D call. The CDR3 has 12 residues. Trimming took off 8 bases at V and 12 bases at J, with 14 bases between the two ends. CDR3 coding DNA: TGTGCCAGCTCCCTCTCTGAGGGACCCCTCCACTTT. Amino acids: CASSLSEGPLHF.

V usage is TRBV6-5 and J usage is TRBJ2-7; possible D gene TRBD2, 5 bases. From germline, CDR1 is MNHEY and CDR2 SVGAGI. V dropped 5 bases and J dropped 9 bases, with 17 bases sitting between them. The CDR3 contains 13 residues. CDR3 sequence: CASSETSGSWQYV. The CDR3 DNA sequence: TGTGCCAGCAGTGAAACTAGTGGGTCGTGGCAGTACGTC.